The clone carrying this TCR beta chain was counted a single time. Its antigen is undetermined. The CDR3 runs 13 residues. V was cut by 2 bases and J by 2 bases, with 4 bases left in between. This sample was taken from a study of type 1 and type 2 diabetes patients. On the study more broadly: Samples came from type 1 diabetic, type 2 diabetic or nondiabetic people, recruited in China. Magnetic bead positive selection isolated CD4+ or CD8+ T cells from PBMCs.

Regarding the study as a whole: With limited T2D and control samples, some T1D-only expanded clones may not be T1D-specific.

Genomic DNA was the PCR template. Multiplex PCR with 30 forward and 13 reverse primers amplified the TCR beta CDR3. TCRdb reanalysed the multiplex PCR reads using MiXCR and keeps one entry per CDR3 protein. There are more than 250,000 distinct CDR3 sequences in the sample; over 45% occur only once, and roughly an eighth lies in the top ten. The origin of this receptor is a man between 18 and 35 years old with type 2 diabetes. The gene calls are TRBV12-3 or TRBV12-4 and TRBJ2-1; D remains unclear. The sequenced material came from peripheral blood mononuclear cells (PBMCs). DNA of the CDR3: TGTGCCAGCAGTTTAACCCCCTACAATGAGCAGTTCTTC. Translated, it gives CASSLTPYNEQFF.